The 29 T cell receptor beta chains listed next were all sequenced from one sample in a study of Ad26.COV2.S vaccination and SARS-CoV-2 variants. This table comes from immunoSEQ multiplex PCR, and its TCRdb copy is limited to in-frame clones, with some not included. The table records some 480,000 clones, 87% of them present only once. Treatment: some 20 received Ad26.COV2.S at low or high dose, single or two shots; 5 received placebo; per-sample allocation not given. Material that was analyzed had been drawn on day 63 after the first vaccine or placebo injection. Here the sequenced sample was peripheral blood, taken in a trial of Ad26.COV2.S vaccine versus placebo. The receptors stem from a person between 18 and 65 years old who received the Ad26.COV2.S COVID-19 vaccine or a placebo.

There are many counts of this clone. The chain is built from TRBV9 and TRBJ2-7; the D gene is possibly TRBD1 (6 bases). Trimming cost V 3 bases and J 7 bases, with 20 bases left between them. This CDR3 has 15 residues. In germline, CDR1 is SGDLS, CDR2 YYNGEE. The CDR3 sequence: CASSANDHRDLEQYF. The CDR3 nucleotides are TGTGCCAGCAGCGCAAATGACCACAGGGACCTAGAGCAGTACTTC.

The chain recombines TRBV11-3 with TRBJ2-7; 9 bases align to TRBD1. V was pared by 5 bases and J by 5 bases, with 7 bases of the junction left unmatched. Germline V gene data show CDR1 as SGHNT and CDR2 as YENEEA. This CDR3 comprises 14 residues. CDR3 sequence: CASSPWTGAHEQYF. The CDR3 DNA reads TGTGCCAGCAGCCCTTGGACAGGGGCACACGAGCAGTACTTC.

At least ten counts were recorded for this clone. Other DNA sequences from this sample encode an identical CDR3 as well. The chain recombines TRBV5-1 with TRBJ2-7, with a tentative D call TRBD2 (5 bases). The germline V gene has CDR1 SGHRS and CDR2 YFSETQ. The CDR3 runs 15 residues. The germline V and J ends were trimmed by 0 bases and 1 base, with 11 bases remaining between them. CDR3 coding DNA: TGCGCCAGCAGCTTGGATCCGGGGAGTTCCTACGAGCAGTACTTC. It specifies CASSLDPGSSYEQYF.

The chain is built from TRBV13 and TRBJ2-7, with a weak D call TRBD2 (6 bases). Trimming shortened V by 6 bases and J by 3 bases, and 18 bases separated the two germline ends. There are 15 residues in the CDR3. Per germline, CDR1 PRHDT and CDR2 FYEKMQ (reference sequence). The CDR3 region is CASSLRLVPFYEQYF. The CDR3 coding sequence is TGTGCCAGCAGTTTAAGACTAGTCCCCTTCTACGAGCAGTACTTC. The whole variable domain, filled in from reference TRBV13 and TRBJ2-7, reads AAGVIQSPRHLIKEKRETATLKCYPIPRHDTVYWYQQGPGQDPQFLISFYEKMQSDKGSIPDRFSAQQFSDYHSELNMSSLELGDSALYFCASSLRLVPFYEQYFGPGTRLTVT.

The V gene is TRBV27, the J gene TRBJ2-1; 11 nucleotides match TRBD2. The V gene end was trimmed by 6 bases and the J gene end by 7 bases; junction bases not matched to a gene: 14. The CDR3 runs to 17 residues. Germline V CDR1 and CDR2: MNHEY, SMNVEV (reference sequence). CDR3 amino acids: CASRETFSGRAENEQFF. The DNA for the CDR3 is TGTGCCAGCAGAGAAACCTTTAGCGGGAGGGCCGAAAATGAGCAGTTCTTC.

This sequence joins TRBV12-3 or TRBV12-4 and TRBJ2-7; D possibly corresponds to TRBD2 (6 bases). This CDR3 comprises 13 residues. The germline V and J ends were trimmed by 6 bases and 3 bases, with 12 bases remaining between them. The CDR3 protein is CASRTGEVYEQYF. CDR3 coding DNA: TGTGCCAGCAGGACGGGGGAGGTCTACGAGCAGTACTTC.

This clone showed up just once. The chain joins TRBV9 to TRBJ2-7, with 11 bases matching TRBD2. The length of the CDR3 is 15 residues. Germline values: CDR1 SGDLS, CDR2 YYNGEE. With V trimmed by 4 bases and J by 1 base, 4 bases remained unmatched. The DNA for the CDR3 is TGTGCCAGCAGCACTAGCGGGAGTAGGTCCTACGAGCAGTACTTC. It codes for CASSTSGSRSYEQYF.

The rearrangement uses TRBV19 and TRBJ2-6; unclear D gene. CDR1 and CDR2 (germline): LNHDA, SQIVND (reference sequence). V was cut by 6 bases and J by 2 bases, with 14 bases left in between. This CDR3 has 16 amino acids. The CDR3 DNA reads TGTGCCAGTAGGCCAGACTGGAATCCTGGGGCCAACGTCCTGACTTTC. Translating it yields CASRPDWNPGANVLTF.

A note on this clone: Other DNA variants within this sample encode the same CDR3. The chain recombines TRBV5-1 with TRBJ1-2; no clear D gene. There are 12 residues in the CDR3. Germline lookup yields CDR1 SGHRS and CDR2 YFSETQ. V was clipped by 4 bases and J by 4 bases, with 8 bases between them. CDR3 bases: TGCGCCAGCAGCCTTGGCGGCTATGGCTACACCTTC. As protein: CASSLGGYGYTF.

The chain couples TRBV5-6 to TRBJ2-3; D is ambiguous. Germline V gene sequence: CDR1 SGHDT, CDR2 YYEEEE. V was clipped by 4 bases and J by 0 bases, with 9 bases between them. This CDR3 has 14 amino acids. The CDR3 spells CASSPEESTDTQYF. The CDR3 region has the DNA TGTGCCAGCAGCCCCGAGGAGAGCACAGATACGCAGTATTTT. The variable domain in full, completed from reference TRBV5-6 and TRBJ2-3, reads DAGVTQSPTHLIKTRGQQVTLRCSPKSGHDTVSWYQQALGQGPQFIFQYYEEEERQRGNFPDRFSGHQFPNYSSELNVNALLLGDSALYLCASSPEESTDTQYFGPGTRLTVL.

V is TRBV28 and J is TRBJ2-7; 10 bases agree with TRBD1. Germline-derived CDR1 and CDR2 are MDHEN and SYDVKM. The CDR3 is 14 amino acids. After removal of 5 bases from V and 3 bases from J, the junction contained 4 bases not matched to a gene. The CDR3 DNA reads TGTGCCAGCAGTGAGACAGGGGGCTACTACGAGCAGTACTTC. Its translation is CASSETGGYYEQYF.

V usage is TRBV5-8 and J usage is TRBJ2-2; D call uncertain. This CDR3 contains 15 residues. V lost 0 bases and J lost 3, with 9 bases in between. Looked up from germline, CDR1 is SGHTS and CDR2 is YDEGEE. This CDR3 reads CASSLVRAYTGELFF. The CDR3 nucleotides read TGTGCCAGCAGCTTGGTACGGGCCTACACCGGGGAGCTGTTTTTT.

The chain joins TRBV6-4 to TRBJ1-1; D unresolved. Germline V gene data show CDR1 as MRHNA and CDR2 as SNTAGT. V gave up 8 bases and J gave up 1 base, with 11 bases separating them. The CDR3 runs to 13 residues. CDR3 bases: TGTGCCAGCGCGGAGAAGCCGAACACTGAAGCTTTCTTT. This translates into CASAEKPNTEAFF.

This clone was seen once. The CDR3 nucleotides read TGTGCCAGCAGACAAACAGGATTTTGGACCTACGAGCAGTACTTC. This gives the protein CASRQTGFWTYEQYF. The J gene is TRBJ2-7, the V gene TRBV6-5, with D perhaps TRBD1 (5 bases). Germline-derived CDR1 and CDR2 are MNHEY and SVGAGI. The CDR3 extends over 15 amino acids. Trimming left V 6 bases short and J 2 bases short, with 17 bases between.

This chain connects TRBV5-4 to TRBJ2-5, with D perhaps being TRBD1 or TRBD2 (5 bases each). Germline V CDR1 and CDR2: SGHNT, YYREEE (reference sequence). V was cut by 2 bases and J by 7 bases, with 18 bases left in between. The CDR3 loop spans 15 amino acids. The CDR3 here is CASSFQGRDGVTQYF. CDR3 in DNA: TGTGCCAGCAGCTTTCAGGGTAGGGACGGGGTGACCCAGTACTTC.

V usage is TRBV6-1 and J usage is TRBJ2-7; D unresolved. Trimming took 2 bases from V and 3 from J, leaving 20 bases between them. The CDR3 is made up of 17 amino acids. Germline V gene lookup returns CDR1 MNHNS and CDR2 SASEGT. The CDR3 loop is CASSELPPPGRVYEQYF. The DNA for the CDR3 is TGTGCCAGCAGTGAATTACCCCCCCCCGGTAGAGTCTACGAGCAGTACTTC.

The V gene is TRBV30, the J gene TRBJ2-2; TRBD1 or TRBD2 may be the D gene (6 bases each). The CDR3 extends over 12 amino acids. V shed 3 bases and J shed 7 bases, with 9 bases lying between them. CDR1 and CDR2 from the germline V gene are GTSNPN and SVGIG (reference sequence). The CDR3 region has the DNA TGTGCCTGGAGCAGGGGAGGCGGGGAGCTGTTTTTT. It specifies CAWSRGGGELFF.

This sequence joins TRBV30 and TRBJ2-2, with 8 bases that match TRBD1. J gave up 6 bases and V 4 bases, and 10 bases lay outside the gene matches. The CDR3 has 15 amino acids. Looked up from germline, CDR1 is GTSNPN and CDR2 is SVGIG (reference sequence). CDR3 residues: CAWNPRTGWPGELFF. DNA of the CDR3: TGTGCCTGGAACCCACGGACAGGGTGGCCCGGGGAGCTGTTTTTT.

On this clone itself: Different DNA sequences within this sample yield the same CDR3. J is TRBJ2-7 and V is TRBV10-2; 8 nucleotides line up with TRBD1. Germline CDR1 and CDR2: WSHSY and SAAADI. J was trimmed by 5 bases and V by 7 bases; bases with no gene match: 7. There are 13 residues in the CDR3. The CDR3 here is CASNAGGYDEQYF. CDR3 sequence (DNA): TGCGCCAGCAACGCAGGGGGCTATGACGAGCAGTACTTC.

The genes are TRBV11-3 and TRBJ2-3, with D perhaps matching TRBD1 or TRBD2 (5 bases each). Germline lookup yields CDR1 SGHNT and CDR2 YENEEA. Trimming removed 1 base at V and 2 bases at J, with 13 bases between. The CDR3 runs to 16 residues. The CDR3 loop reads CASSLGPGSHTDTQYF. In nucleotides, the CDR3 is TGTGCCAGCAGCTTAGGACCAGGGAGCCACACAGATACGCAGTATTTT. Using reference TRBV11-3 and TRBJ2-3 for the parts outside the CDR3, the full variable domain is EAGVVQSPRYKIIEKKQPVAFWCNPISGHNTLYWYLQNLGQGPELLIRYENEEAVDDSQLPKDRFSAERLKGVDSTLKIQPAELGDSAVYLCASSLGPGSHTDTQYFGPGTRLTVL.

The rearrangement uses TRBV9 and TRBJ2-1, with 8 bases lining up with TRBD1. The CDR3 length is 16 residues. The junction had 10 bases not matched to a gene; V was cut back by 4 bases and J by 4 bases. Germline V lookup: CDR1 SGDLS, CDR2 YYNGEE. The CDR3 nucleotides are TGTGCCAGCAGCACACAGGCAGGGGGCCGGTACAATGAGCAGTTCTTC. It is translated as CASSTQAGGRYNEQFF.

The V call is TRBV7-3, the J call TRBJ1-5; D gene ambiguous. The V gene's germline CDR1 is SGHTA and CDR2 FQGTGA. With 3 bases removed from V and 4 bases from J, the gap between germline ends came to 7 bases. This CDR3 comprises 13 residues. The CDR3 DNA sequence: TGTGCCAGCAGCTTCGACGGAAATCAGCCCCAGCATTTT. Encoded protein: CASSFDGNQPQHF.

The chain links TRBV7-9 to TRBJ1-1, with D unresolved. Germline assignment: CDR1 SEHNR and CDR2 FQNEAQ (reference sequence). Trimming left V 7 bases short and J 1 base short, with 19 bases between. The length of the CDR3 is 16 residues. In DNA, the CDR3 is TGTGCCAGCACCTCATTCCCAGTTACCCGGAACACTGAAGCTTTCTTT. Amino acid sequence: CASTSFPVTRNTEAFF. Looking up the rest from reference TRBV7-9 and TRBJ1-1 gives the full variable domain: DTGVSQNPRHKITKRGQNVTFRCDPISEHNRLYWYRQTLGQGPEFLTYFQNEAQLEKSRLLSDRFSAERPKGSFSTLEIQRTEQGDSAMYLCASTSFPVTRNTEAFFGQGTRLTVV.

This rearrangement joins TRBV30 to TRBJ1-5; D is unclear. The V gene lost 0 bases and the J gene lost 4 bases, with 7 bases spanning the gap. Germline values: CDR1 GTSNPN, CDR2 SVGIG (reference sequence). The CDR3 runs to 13 residues. Here the CDR3 DNA reads TGTGCCTGGAGTGTGTTTGGGAATCAGCCCCAGCATTTT. Translation: CAWSVFGNQPQHF.

V and J are TRBV5-1 and TRBJ1-2; D not certain. The CDR3 loop spans 13 amino acids. CDR1 and CDR2 from the germline V gene are SGHRS and YFSETQ. The V end was cut by 3 bases, the J end by 3 bases, with 9 bases between. The CDR3 bases are TGCGCCAGCAGCTCGGAAATATACTATGGCTACACCTTC. Translating gives CASSSEIYYGYTF.

This chain's CDR3 is CASSLDGRGGNEQFF. Here the CDR3 DNA reads TGTGCCAGCAGCTTGGACGGGAGAGGGGGCAATGAGCAGTTCTTC. This chain joins TRBV7-3 and TRBJ2-1; either TRBD1 or TRBD2 may fit D (6 bases each). Trimming left V 3 bases short and J 6 bases short, with 15 bases between. Germline CDR1 and CDR2: SGHTA and FQGTGA. This CDR3 is built from 15 residues.

The gene calls are TRBV19 and TRBJ1-4, with 9 bases identical to TRBD1. V shed 8 bases and J 8 bases; nucleotides not matched to a gene: 12. The germline V gene encodes CDR1 LNHDA and CDR2 SQIVND (reference sequence). The CDR3 covers 15 residues. The CDR3 spells CASGGPGQGEEKLFF. CDR3 in DNA: TGTGCCAGTGGGGGACCGGGACAGGGAGAAGAAAAACTGTTTTTT.

This clone appeared once. The chain is built from TRBV30 and TRBJ1-2, with a possible D match to TRBD1 (6 bases). The V and J ends lost 6 bases and 4 bases respectively, with 18 bases between them. This CDR3 contains 14 residues. From germline, CDR1 is GTSNPN and CDR2 SVGIG (reference sequence). CDR3 region: CACKTGQWGYGYTF. The CDR3 DNA sequence: TGTGCCTGCAAAACCGGACAGTGGGGCTATGGCTACACCTTC. The full variable domain, completed using reference TRBV30 and TRBJ1-2, is SQTIHQWPATLVQPVGSPLSLECTVEGTSNPNLYWYRQAAGRGLQLLFYSVGIGQISSEVPQNLSASRPQDRQFILSSKKLLLSDSGFYLCACKTGQWGYGYTFGSGTRLTVV.

V gene TRBV3-1 (or the pseudogene TRBV3-2) combines with J gene TRBJ1-5; no clear D gene. Trimming pared 0 bases from V and 7 bases from J, leaving 7 bases between. Germline CDR1 LGHDT, CDR2 YNNKEL (reference sequence). The CDR3 is 13 residues long. CDR3 sequence: CASSQDWGQPQHF. The CDR3 nucleotides are TGTGCCAGCAGCCAAGATTGGGGACAGCCCCAGCATTTT.